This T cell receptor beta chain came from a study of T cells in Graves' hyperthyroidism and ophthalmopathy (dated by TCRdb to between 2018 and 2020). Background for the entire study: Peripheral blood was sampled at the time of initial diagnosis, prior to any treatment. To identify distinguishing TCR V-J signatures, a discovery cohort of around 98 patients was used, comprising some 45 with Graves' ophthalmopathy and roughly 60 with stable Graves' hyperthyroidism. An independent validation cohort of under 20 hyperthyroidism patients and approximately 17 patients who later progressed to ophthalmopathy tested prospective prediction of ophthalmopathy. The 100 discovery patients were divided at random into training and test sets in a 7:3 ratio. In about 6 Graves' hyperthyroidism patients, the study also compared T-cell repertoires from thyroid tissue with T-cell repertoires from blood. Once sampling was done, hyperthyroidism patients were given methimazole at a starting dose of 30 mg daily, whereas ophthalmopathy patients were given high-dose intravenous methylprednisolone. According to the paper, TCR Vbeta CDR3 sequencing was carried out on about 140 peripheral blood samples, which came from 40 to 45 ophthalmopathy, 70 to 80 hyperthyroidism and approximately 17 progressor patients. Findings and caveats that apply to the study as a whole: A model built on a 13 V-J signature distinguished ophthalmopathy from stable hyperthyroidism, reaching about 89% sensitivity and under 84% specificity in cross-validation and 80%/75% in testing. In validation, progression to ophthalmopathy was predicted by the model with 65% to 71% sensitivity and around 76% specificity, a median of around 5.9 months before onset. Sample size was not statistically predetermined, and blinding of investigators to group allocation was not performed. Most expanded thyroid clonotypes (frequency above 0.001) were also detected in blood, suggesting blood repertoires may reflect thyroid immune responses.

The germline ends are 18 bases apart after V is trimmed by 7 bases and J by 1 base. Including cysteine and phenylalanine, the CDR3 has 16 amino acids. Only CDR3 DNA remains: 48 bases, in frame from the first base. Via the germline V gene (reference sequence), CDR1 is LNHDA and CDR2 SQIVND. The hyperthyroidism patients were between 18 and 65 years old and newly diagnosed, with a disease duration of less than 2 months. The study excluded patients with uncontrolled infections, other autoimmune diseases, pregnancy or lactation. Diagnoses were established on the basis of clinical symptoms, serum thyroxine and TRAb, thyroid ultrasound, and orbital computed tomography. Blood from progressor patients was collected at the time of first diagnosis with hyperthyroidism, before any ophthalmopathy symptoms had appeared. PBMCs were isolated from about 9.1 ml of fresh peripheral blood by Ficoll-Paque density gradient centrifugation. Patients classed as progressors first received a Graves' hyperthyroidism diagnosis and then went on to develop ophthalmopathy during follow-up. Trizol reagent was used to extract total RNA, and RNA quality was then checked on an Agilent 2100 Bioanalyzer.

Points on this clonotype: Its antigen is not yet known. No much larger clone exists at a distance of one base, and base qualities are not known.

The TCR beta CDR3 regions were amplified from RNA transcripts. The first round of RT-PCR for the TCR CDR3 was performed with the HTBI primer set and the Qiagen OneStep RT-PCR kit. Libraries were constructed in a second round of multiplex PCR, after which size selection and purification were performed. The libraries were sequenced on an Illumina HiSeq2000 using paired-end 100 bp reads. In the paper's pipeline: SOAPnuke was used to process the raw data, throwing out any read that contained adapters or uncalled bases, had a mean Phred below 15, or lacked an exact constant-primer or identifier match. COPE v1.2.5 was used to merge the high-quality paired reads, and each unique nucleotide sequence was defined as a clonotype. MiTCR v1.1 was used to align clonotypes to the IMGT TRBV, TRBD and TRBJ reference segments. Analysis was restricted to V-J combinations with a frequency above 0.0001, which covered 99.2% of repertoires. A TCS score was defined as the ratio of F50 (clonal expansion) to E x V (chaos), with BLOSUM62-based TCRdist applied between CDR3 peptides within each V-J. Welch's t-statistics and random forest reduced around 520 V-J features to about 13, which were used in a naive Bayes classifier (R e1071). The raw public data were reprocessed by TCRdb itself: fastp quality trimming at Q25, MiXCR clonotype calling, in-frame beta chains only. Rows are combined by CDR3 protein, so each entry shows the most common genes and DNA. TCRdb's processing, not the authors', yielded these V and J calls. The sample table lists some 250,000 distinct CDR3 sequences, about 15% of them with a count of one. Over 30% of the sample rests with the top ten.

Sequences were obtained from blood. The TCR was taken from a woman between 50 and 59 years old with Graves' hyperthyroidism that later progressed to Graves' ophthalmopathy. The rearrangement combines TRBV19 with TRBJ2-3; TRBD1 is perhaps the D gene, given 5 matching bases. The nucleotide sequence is TGTGCCAGTACTAATCCCGCTCTAGGGGGCACAGATACGCAGTATTTT. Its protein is CASTNPALGGTDTQYF. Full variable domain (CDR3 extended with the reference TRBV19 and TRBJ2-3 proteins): DGGITQSPKYLFRKEGQNVTLSCEQNLNHDAMYWYRQDPGQGLRLIYYSQIVNDFQKGDIAEGYSVSREKKESFPLTVTSAQKNPTAFYLCASTNPALGGTDTQYFGPGTRLTVL.